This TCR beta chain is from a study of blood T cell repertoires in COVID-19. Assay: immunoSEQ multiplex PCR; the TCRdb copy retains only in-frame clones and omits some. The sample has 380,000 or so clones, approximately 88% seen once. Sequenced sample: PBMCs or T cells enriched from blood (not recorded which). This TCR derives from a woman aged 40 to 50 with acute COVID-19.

CDR3 region: CASSNTANSPLHF. The CDR3, as DNA: TGTGCCAGCAGTAACACAGCTAATTCACCCCTCCACTTT. The genes are TRBV25-1 and TRBJ1-6, with D unclear. The length of the CDR3 is 13 residues. Trimming took 5 bases from V and 6 from J, leaving 8 bases between them. Germline assignment: CDR1 MGHDK and CDR2 SYGVNS.